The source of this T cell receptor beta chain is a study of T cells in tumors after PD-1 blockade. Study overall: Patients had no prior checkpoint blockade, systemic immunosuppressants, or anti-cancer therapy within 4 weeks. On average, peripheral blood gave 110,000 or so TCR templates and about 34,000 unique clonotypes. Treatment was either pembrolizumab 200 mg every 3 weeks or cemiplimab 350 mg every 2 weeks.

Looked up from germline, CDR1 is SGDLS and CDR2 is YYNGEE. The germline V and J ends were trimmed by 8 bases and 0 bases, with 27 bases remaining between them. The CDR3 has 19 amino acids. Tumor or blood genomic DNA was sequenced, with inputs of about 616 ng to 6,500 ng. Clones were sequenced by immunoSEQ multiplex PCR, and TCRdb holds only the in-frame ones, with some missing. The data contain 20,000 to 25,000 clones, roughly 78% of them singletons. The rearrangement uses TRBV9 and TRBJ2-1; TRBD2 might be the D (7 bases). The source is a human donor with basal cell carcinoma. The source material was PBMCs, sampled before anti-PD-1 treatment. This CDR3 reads CARCYGGAGAGSSYNEQFF. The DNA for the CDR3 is TGTGCCAGATGTTATGGGGGGGCGGGGGCGGGGAGCTCCTACAATGAGCAGTTCTTC.